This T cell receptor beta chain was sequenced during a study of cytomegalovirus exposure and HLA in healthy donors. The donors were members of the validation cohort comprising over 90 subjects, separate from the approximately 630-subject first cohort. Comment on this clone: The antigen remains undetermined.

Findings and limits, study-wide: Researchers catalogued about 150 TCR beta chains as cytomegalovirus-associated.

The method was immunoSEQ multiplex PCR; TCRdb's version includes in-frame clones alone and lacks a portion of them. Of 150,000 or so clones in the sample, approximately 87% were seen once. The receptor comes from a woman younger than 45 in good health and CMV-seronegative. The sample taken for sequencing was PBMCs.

This CDR3 reads CASKRDSHLVSNQPQHF. Written as DNA, the CDR3 is TGTGCCAGCAAACGGGACAGTCATCTTGTAAGCAATCAGCCCCAGCATTTT. The chain links TRBV2 to TRBJ1-5, with 7 bases that match TRBD1. This CDR3 contains 17 residues. From germline, CDR1 is SNHLY and CDR2 FYNNEI. V lost 7 bases, J lost 1 base, and 13 bases stayed unmatched. The whole variable domain, remainder taken from reference TRBV2 and TRBJ1-5, is EPEVTQTPSHQVTQMGQEVILRCVPISNHLYFYWYRQILGQKVEFLVSFYNNEISEKSEIFDDQFSVERPDGSNFTLKIRSTKLEDSAMYFCASKRDSHLVSNQPQHFGDGTRLSIL.